The 18 T cell receptor beta chains below were found in one sample sequenced in a study of T-cell reconstitution after alpha-beta-depleted transplantation in children. The authors prepared the TCRbeta library with unique molecular identifiers. One entry per CDR3 protein, called by TCRdb with MiXCR from the PCR reads. The repertoire consists of about a million distinct CDR3 sequences, with 25% to 30% occurring once and the leading ten covering approximately 30%. This sample comprised PBMCs, mostly from graft donor cells, obtained 360 days after TCRalphabeta/CD19-depleted stem cell transplant. The receptors derive from a boy under two years old who had a stem cell transplant for SCID, so the T cells may come from the graft donor.

This clonotype turned up a few times. The chain has TRBV27 and TRBJ2-3, with TRBD2 matching over 7 bases. CDR3 length: 14 residues. The junction had 3 bases not matched to a gene; V was cut back by 5 bases and J by 1 base. Looked up from germline, CDR1 is MNHEY and CDR2 is SMNVEV (reference sequence). In nucleotides, the CDR3 is TGTGCCAGCAGTCGGGGGGACCGCACAGATACGCAGTATTTT. The encoded protein is CASSRGDRTDTQYF.

In its sample, this clonotype was seen a few times. The chain recombines TRBV7-8 with TRBJ2-3, with TRBD1 matching over 8 bases. Trimming removed 3 bases from V and 4 bases from J; junction bases left unmatched: 3. This CDR3 is built from 14 residues. The germline gives CDR1 SGHVS, CDR2 FQNEAQ. CDR3 bases: TGTGCCAGCAGCTTCGAACAGGGGGCAGATACGCAGTATTTT. This translates into CASSFEQGADTQYF.

The rearrangement links TRBV20-1 to TRBJ2-5, with D tentatively TRBD2 (7 bases). Trimming left V 4 bases short and J 2 bases short, with 17 bases between. Germline CDR1 DFQATT, CDR2 SNEGSKA (reference sequence). There are 15 residues in the CDR3. For the CDR3, the DNA is TGCAGTGCTAAAGGAGGGGGGGCTTATCAAGAGACCCAGTACTTC. Residues: CSAKGGGAYQETQYF.

This clonotype has just a few counts. The gene calls are TRBV7-2 and TRBJ2-4; D may be TRBD2 (6 bases). The CDR3 loop spans 15 amino acids. V was shortened by 3 bases and J by 0 bases, with 9 bases between the two germline ends. Germline assignment: CDR1 SGHTA and CDR2 FQGNSA. In nucleotides, the CDR3 is TGTGCCAGCAGCTTCCTAGCGCTAGCCAAAAACATTCAGTACTTC. This encodes CASSFLALAKNIQYF.

This clonotype was seen just once. The chain recombines TRBV6-1 with TRBJ1-2; a weak D match, TRBD1 (5 bases). The CDR3 contains 15 residues. V was trimmed by 0 bases and J by 2 bases, leaving 10 bases between them. From germline, CDR1 is MNHNS and CDR2 SASEGT. Written as DNA, the CDR3 is TGTGCCAGCAGTGAAGCCCCGGGACGGAACTATGGCTACACCTTC. As protein: CASSEAPGRNYGYTF.

V usage is TRBV7-9 and J usage is TRBJ2-1, with TRBD1 identical over 7 bases. The germline gives CDR1 SEHNR, CDR2 FQNEAQ (reference sequence). The CDR3 is made up of 13 amino acids. Losses at the gene ends were 9 bases for V and 5 bases for J; bases not matched to a gene: 7. Written as DNA, the CDR3 is TGTGCCAGGCCCAGGGACAGAAACAATGAGCAGTTCTTC. This codes for CARPRDRNNEQFF.

V is TRBV12-3 or TRBV12-4 and J is TRBJ2-7; D unresolved. V lost 2 bases to trimming and J lost 3 bases, with 8 bases between them. The CDR3 consists of 13 residues. The CDR3 loop is CASSLTLGYEQYF. In DNA form, the CDR3 reads TGTGCCAGCAGTTTAACTCTTGGCTACGAGCAGTACTTC.

The chain links TRBV3-1 to TRBJ2-5; D may be TRBD1 (6 bases). V lost 6 bases and J lost 1, with 12 bases in between. CDR1 is LGHDT and CDR2 is YNNKEL in the germline V gene (reference sequence). This CDR3 is 14 amino acids long. The CDR3 DNA reads TGTGCCAGCAGACTGACAGGTTTCCAAGAGACCCAGTACTTC. The encoded protein is CASRLTGFQETQYF.

This clonotype was counted at least ten times. The chain carries TRBV6-5 and TRBJ1-3, with D unclear. V was clipped by 0 bases and J by 4 bases, with 13 bases between them. In germline, CDR1 is MNHEY, CDR2 SVGAGI. The CDR3 runs to 16 residues. In DNA form, the CDR3 reads TGTGCCAGCAGTTACTCCCTTTCCTCTTCGGGAAACACCATATATTTT. Its translation is CASSYSLSSSGNTIYF.

The rearrangement uses TRBV4-2 and TRBJ1-5; perhaps TRBD1 as D (5 bases). This CDR3 contains 17 residues. Per germline, CDR1 LGHNA and CDR2 YNFKEQ. V was trimmed by 1 base and J by 2 bases, leaving 15 bases between them. Here the CDR3 DNA reads TGTGCCAGCAGCCAAGGCCAGGGTCCAGCCGGCAATCAGCCCCAGCATTTT. This encodes CASSQGQGPAGNQPQHF.

This clonotype was recorded many times. The chain combines TRBV11-2 with TRBJ2-7; TRBD1 or TRBD2 may be the D gene (6 bases each). V gave up 0 bases and J gave up 1 base, with 10 bases separating them. CDR1 and CDR2 (germline): SGHAT, FQNNGV. CDR3 length equals 15 residues. The CDR3 DNA reads TGTGCCAGCAGCTTAGAGGGGGGCCCTTCCTACGAGCAGTACTTC. Translated, it gives CASSLEGGPSYEQYF. Variable domain in full (rest from reference TRBV11-2 and TRBJ2-7): EAGVAQSPRYKIIEKRQSVAFWCNPISGHATLYWYQQILGQGPKLLIQFQNNGVVDDSQLPKDRFSAERLKGVDSTLKIQPAKLEDSAVYLCASSLEGGPSYEQYFGPGTRLTVT.

This chain joins TRBV5-1 and TRBJ1-4, with D possibly being TRBD1 (6 bases). The CDR3 totals 14 residues. Germline assignment: CDR1 SGHRS and CDR2 YFSETQ. With 6 bases removed from V and 7 bases from J, the gap between germline ends came to 16 bases. CDR3 amino acids: CASKEGGGGEKLFF. DNA for the CDR3: TGCGCCAGCAAAGAAGGGGGAGGTGGTGAAAAACTGTTTTTT.

This sequence joins TRBV4-3 and TRBJ2-3; tentative D call: TRBD1 (7 bases). CDR1 and CDR2 (germline): LGHNA, YSLEER. V was cut by 1 base and J by 10 bases, with 12 bases left in between. This CDR3 has 13 amino acids. The DNA of the CDR3 is TGCGCCAGCAGCCAAGGAGCAGGGGGGCCGCAGTATTTT. Amino acids: CASSQGAGGPQYF.

The CDR3 nucleotides read TGTGCCAGCAGATACCGACAGGGGTCGTTCGAGCAGTACTTC. Encoded protein: CASRYRQGSFEQYF. This chain joins TRBV6-5 and TRBJ2-7; TRBD1 matches at 8 bases. There are 14 residues in the CDR3. Trimming at V came to 6 bases and at J to 6 bases, leaving 10 bases not matched to a gene. Germline CDR1 reads MNHEY; CDR2 reads SVGAGI.

V usage is TRBV7-7 and J usage is TRBJ2-5; 7 positions agree with TRBD1. This CDR3 is built from 16 residues. The V segment lost 2 bases and the J segment 4 bases; nucleotides outside the gene matches: 10. Per germline, CDR1 SSHAT and CDR2 FNYEAQ (reference sequence). CDR3 in amino acids: CASSLYGDREGETQYF. CDR3 in DNA: TGTGCCAGCAGCTTATATGGTGACAGGGAAGGAGAGACCCAGTACTTC.

The chain combines TRBV27 with TRBJ2-7; 10 positions agree with TRBD1. CDR3 length: 15 amino acids. Trimming took 6 bases from V and 4 from J; bases not matched to a gene: 9. Per germline, CDR1 MNHEY and CDR2 SMNVEV (reference sequence). The CDR3 loop reads CASSQRDRGRYEQYF. The CDR3 region has the DNA TGTGCCAGCAGCCAGCGGGACAGGGGACGGTACGAGCAGTACTTC.

This clonotype was seen a handful of times. The chain employs TRBV12-3 or TRBV12-4 and TRBJ2-1, with 8 bases lining up with TRBD1. This CDR3 has 15 residues. Losses at the gene ends were 3 bases for V and 5 bases for J; bases not matched to a gene: 6. CDR3 nucleotide sequence: TGTGCCAGCAGTTTGTACAGGGGGGTCAACAATGAGCAGTTCTTC. The encoded protein is CASSLYRGVNNEQFF.

This chain connects TRBV12-3 or TRBV12-4 to TRBJ2-7; the match to TRBD2 covers 9 bases. This CDR3 has 13 amino acids. The J segment lost 7 bases and the V segment lost 6 bases, leaving 7 bases of the junction unmatched. The CDR3 sequence: CASRSSGVREQYF. The CDR3 DNA sequence: TGTGCCAGCAGGTCTAGCGGGGTACGGGAGCAGTACTTC.